This is a list of T cell receptor beta chains from one sample in a study of beta chain features in type 1 diabetes. Produced via immunoSEQ multiplex PCR; TCRdb's table is partial and in-frame only. The sample includes about 710,000 clones, about an eighth seen only once; the top ten take 0.04%. Sequenced: naive CD4+ T cells from blood. The receptors originated from a man younger than 30 with type 1 diabetes. The CDR3 runs from the conserved cysteine through the conserved F or W. The D gene is left open where the match is weak. Size tells how often a clone was seen (once, few, many) or the class of an expanded clone, and some rows leave it out.

clone size	D gene	V gene	J gene	CDR3 DNA	CDR3 protein
-	-	TRBV19	TRBJ2-3	TGTGCCAGTAGCACGTCGGGGGTTACAGATACGCAGTATTTT	CASSTSGVTDTQYF
few	TRBD1	TRBV28	TRBJ2-1	TGTGCCAGCAGTTCGGGACAGCAGAAGCAGTTCTTC	CASSSGQQKQFF
-	TRBD2	TRBV5-1	TRBJ2-2	TGCGCCAGCAGCCTGAGGGGGCTAGCGGGAGACATCGGGGAGCTGTTTTTT	CASSLRGLAGDIGELFF
-	TRBD1	TRBV7-2	TRBJ2-7	TGTGCCAGCAGCCCAGACAGGGTAAGCTCCTACGAGCAGTACTTC	CASSPDRVSSYEQYF
-	TRBD1	TRBV7-9	TRBJ2-3	TGTGCCAGCAGCCTTGACAGGGGGCGGACAGATACGCAGTATTTT	CASSLDRGRTDTQYF
-	TRBD1	TRBV5-4	TRBJ1-5	TGTGCCAGCAGTCTGGACAGGAATCAGCCCCAGCATTTT	CASSLDRNQPQHF
-	TRBD1	TRBV18	TRBJ1-1	TGTGCCAGCTCATTGTTACAGGGGGCGGGAAAAGCTTTCTTT	CASSLLQGAGKAFF
few	TRBD1	TRBV23-1	TRBJ2-7	TGCGCCAGCAGTCCCTCAGGGACAGGCCTCTACGAGCAGTACTTC	CASSPSGTGLYEQYF
few	TRBD1	TRBV10-3	TRBJ2-2	TGTGCCATCAGCACCGGGACAGGGAAAACCGGGGAGCTGTTTTTT	CAISTGTGKTGELFF
few	-	TRBV21-1	TRBJ2-3	TGTGCCAGCAGCAATCCACCCTCGTGTTGCAGCACAGATACGCAGTATTTT	CASSNPPSCCSTDTQYF
-	-	TRBV5-6	TRBJ1-1	TGTGCCAGCAGCTATCCGGGGATAGTTGAAGCTTTCTTT	CASSYPGIVEAFF
-	-	TRBV7-2	TRBJ2-5	TGTGCCAGCAGCTTAACCAGGGATGGCGAGACCCAGTACTTC	CASSLTRDGETQYF
-	-	TRBV6-4	TRBJ1-5	TGTGCCAGCAGTGAACGGGGAGGGGATCAGCCCCAGCATTTT	CASSERGGDQPQHF
few	-	TRBV7-2	TRBJ2-7	TGTGCCAGCAGCTTAGCGCGGGGCAACGAGCAGTACTTC	CASSLARGNEQYF
-	-	TRBV6-5	TRBJ1-1	TGTGCCAGCAGTTACTCCCCTCAGGCTCGGAACACTGAAGCTTTCTTT	CASSYSPQARNTEAFF
-	-	TRBV7-2	TRBJ1-5	TGTGCCAGCAGCTCGGCGGGGTCCCAGCCCCAGCATTTT	CASSSAGSQPQHF
few	-	TRBV5-4	TRBJ2-5	TGTGCCAGCAGCTCCGGTGGAGAGACCCAGTACTTC	CASSSGGETQYF
few	-	TRBV2	TRBJ2-5	TGTGCCAGCAGCGGCATCACGGACAGAGAAGAGACCCAGTACTTC	CASSGITDREETQYF
-	-	TRBV5-1	TRBJ1-1	TGCGCCAGCAGCTTGGAGCCTCCCACTCCAGCTTTCTTT	CASSLEPPTPAFF
few	-	TRBV7-8	TRBJ2-1	TGTGCCAGCAGCTCCAGGACGGTCTACAATGAGCAGTTCTTC	CASSSRTVYNEQFF